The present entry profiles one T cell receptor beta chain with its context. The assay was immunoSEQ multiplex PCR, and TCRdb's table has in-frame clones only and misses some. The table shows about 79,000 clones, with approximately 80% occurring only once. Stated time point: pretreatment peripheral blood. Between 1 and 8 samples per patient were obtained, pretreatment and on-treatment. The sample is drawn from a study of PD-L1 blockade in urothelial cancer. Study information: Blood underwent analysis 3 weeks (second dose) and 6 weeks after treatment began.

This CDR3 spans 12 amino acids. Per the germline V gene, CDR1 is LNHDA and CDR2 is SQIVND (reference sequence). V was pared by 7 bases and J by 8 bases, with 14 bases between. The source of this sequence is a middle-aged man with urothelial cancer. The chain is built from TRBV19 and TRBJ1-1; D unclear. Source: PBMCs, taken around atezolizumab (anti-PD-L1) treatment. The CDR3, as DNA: TGTGCCAGTACGGGGTACGTAGGGGAAGCTTTCTTT. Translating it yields CASTGYVGEAFF.